This entry describes one TCR beta chain. Its antigen remains unknown. Study-level findings and limits: The larger-cohort validation was restricted to a single TCR beta V-J rearrangement rather than whole repertoires. Tumor-infiltrating Treg TCR alpha and beta sequences overlapped most with tumor naive CD4+ T cells, then blood naive.

Constant-region reverse primers amplified full-length variable regions, followed by semi-nested Nested Universal Primer A PCR. TCRdb re-derived calls from the 5' RACE reads in MiXCR, one entry per CDR3 protein. The table has under 60,000 distinct CDR3 sequences, around 26% seen once. The CDR3 has 13 amino acids. Trimming left V 8 bases short and J 1 base short, with 11 bases between. CDR1 and CDR2 from the germline V gene are WSHSY and SAAADI. What was sequenced was naive CD4+ T cells sorted from blood. The subset here: naive CD4+ T cells, CD4+CD45RA+CD25-. The chain employs TRBV10-2 and TRBJ1-2; D not resolved. The sequence derives from a female donor with breast cancer. The CDR3 nucleotides are TGCGCCAGCTCAGATGGGATTAACTATGGCTACACCTTC. Its translation is CASSDGINYGYTF.